This is a list of T cell receptor beta chains from one sample in a study of vaccination and CD4 T cells after COVID-19. A single record per CDR3 protein comes from TCRdb applying MiXCR to the PCR reads. The table has 6,500 to 9,500 distinct CDR3 sequences, less than 25% seen once. Their antigens remain unidentified. This sample comprised CD4+ T cells from blood, cultured in vitro, obtained after SARS-CoV-2 vaccination. These receptor sequences come from a human donor who had recovered from COVID-19. The CDR3 runs from the conserved cysteine through the conserved F or W. A D gene is named only where the DNA matches it firmly. Size is stated for part of the rows, as once, few or many counts, or as a class when the clone is expanded.

D gene | J gene | V gene | clone size | CDR3 length | CDR3 protein | CDR3 DNA
TRBD2 | TRBJ2-5 | TRBV7-2 | medium-sized | 16 | CASSLGYAGEGKTQYF | TGTGCCAGCAGCTTAGGTTACGCGGGAGAGGGAAAGACCCAGTACTTC
TRBD1 | TRBJ1-1 | TRBV28 | - | 15 | CASSSADRSGTEAFF | TGTGCCAGCAGTTCAGCGGACAGGTCGGGCACTGAAGCTTTCTTT
- | TRBJ2-1 | TRBV7-2 | few | 11 | CASSFSREQFF | TGTGCCAGCAGCTTCAGTAGAGAGCAGTTCTTC
- | TRBJ1-2 | TRBV10-3 | - | 15 | CAISGFDEGILGYTF | TGTGCCATCAGTGGTTTCGACGAAGGCATCCTTGGCTACACCTTC
- | TRBJ1-6 | TRBV7-2 | medium-sized | 16 | CASRSQFSSYNSPLHF | TGTGCCAGCAGGTCACAGTTTAGCTCCTATAATTCACCCCTCCACTTT
- | TRBJ1-2 | TRBV20-1 | - | 13 | CSATAGDPYGYTF | TGCAGTGCTACCGCAGGCGACCCCTATGGCTACACCTTC
TRBD2 | TRBJ2-3 | TRBV20-1 | few | 14 | CSAHPSGITDTQYF | TGCAGTGCTCACCCCAGCGGGATCACAGATACGCAGTATTTT
- | TRBJ2-5 | TRBV28 | medium-sized | 13 | CASRTPNAETQYF | TGTGCCAGTAGAACCCCGAACGCAGAGACCCAGTACTTC
TRBD2 | TRBJ2-1 | TRBV6-1 | few | 15 | CASGASGGARREQFF | TGTGCCAGCGGGGCAAGCGGGGGGGCCCGTCGTGAGCAGTTCTTC
TRBD2 | TRBJ2-1 | TRBV7-2 | few | 16 | CASSLGGLAGGREQFF | TGTGCCAGCAGCTTAGGAGGACTAGCGGGGGGGCGTGAGCAGTTCTTC
- | TRBJ1-1 | TRBV10-3 | few | 16 | CAISTSRGGLVTEAFF | TGTGCCATCAGTACATCCCGAGGTGGGTTGGTCACTGAAGCTTTCTTT
- | TRBJ1-2 | TRBV20-1 | medium-sized | 13 | CSAPPQGTYGYTF | TGCAGTGCCCCCCCCCAGGGGACCTATGGCTACACCTTC
- | TRBJ1-1 | TRBV11-3 | - | 14 | CASSLYGGAKEAFF | TGTGCCAGCAGCTTATACGGGGGGGCTAAAGAAGCTTTCTTT
- | TRBJ2-7 | TRBV7-2 | few | 15 | CASTFTHGGSYEQYF | TGTGCCAGCACTTTCACCCACGGGGGCTCCTACGAGCAGTACTTC
TRBD2 | TRBJ2-7 | TRBV10-3 | large | 13 | CASMLAGAYEQYF | TGTGCCAGTATGCTAGCGGGGGCCTACGAGCAGTACTTC
TRBD2 | TRBJ2-1 | TRBV11-2 | few | 18 | CASSLGRGGLAVFNEQFF | TGTGCCAGCAGCTTAGGTCGAGGGGGACTAGCGGTCTTCAATGAGCAGTTCTTC
TRBD1 | TRBJ1-2 | TRBV7-3 | medium-sized | 14 | CASSLRDRYYGYTF | TGTGCCAGCAGCCTCCGGGACAGGTACTATGGCTACACCTTC
- | TRBJ2-7 | TRBV5-1 | - | 12 | CASKATDAEQYF | TGCGCCAGCAAGGCTACCGACGCCGAGCAGTACTTC
- | TRBJ1-5 | TRBV7-2 | few | 17 | CASSPRITGIGDQPQHF | TGTGCCAGCAGCCCGCGTATTACAGGGATTGGAGATCAGCCCCAGCATTTT
TRBD1 | TRBJ1-2 | TRBV2 | - | 14 | CASRGGTVGYGYTF | TGTGCCAGCAGAGGAGGGACAGTGGGTTATGGCTACACCTTC
TRBD2 | TRBJ2-7 | TRBV6-5 | medium-sized | 17 | CASSYSETSGRPYEQYF | TGTGCCAGCAGTTACTCAGAGACTAGCGGGAGGCCCTACGAGCAGTACTTC
- | TRBJ2-4 | TRBV20-1 | - | 15 | CSARDGTLAKNIQYF | TGCAGTGCTAGAGATGGGACGCTAGCCAAAAACATTCAGTACTTC
TRBD1 | TRBJ1-5 | TRBV20-1 | medium-sized | 16 | CSSSSGTANSNQPQHF | TGCAGTTCATCATCCGGGACAGCGAATAGCAATCAGCCCCAGCATTTT
TRBD2 | TRBJ2-3 | TRBV28 | - | 17 | CASSLRILAASTDTQYF | TGTGCCAGCAGTTTACGGATTCTAGCGGCCTCCACAGATACGCAGTATTTT
TRBD1 | TRBJ1-2 | TRBV28 | - | 13 | CASREGQHYGYTF | TGTGCCAGCAGAGAGGGACAGCACTATGGCTACACCTTC
TRBD2 | TRBJ2-1 | TRBV7-8 | few | 17 | CASSLYSGGEYYNEQFF | TGTGCCAGCAGCTTATATAGCGGGGGGGAATACTACAATGAGCAGTTCTTC
TRBD1 | TRBJ2-7 | TRBV27 | - | 15 | CASSSFGTGVFEQYF | TGTGCCAGCAGCTCGTTTGGGACAGGGGTGTTCGAGCAGTACTTC
TRBD1 | TRBJ1-5 | TRBV28 | medium-sized | 12 | CASRDRDQPQHF | TGTGCCAGCAGGGACAGGGATCAGCCCCAGCATTTT
TRBD2 | TRBJ2-5 | TRBV4-1 | few | 16 | CASSQGGLAGQETQYF | TGCGCCAGCAGCCAAGGGGGACTAGCGGGCCAAGAGACCCAGTACTTC
- | TRBJ2-3 | TRBV6-1 | few | 13 | CASRVGAGDTQYF | TGTGCCAGCAGGGTGGGGGCTGGAGATACGCAGTATTTT
TRBD1 | TRBJ2-7 | TRBV27 | medium-sized | 17 | CASSRRDRGTSSYEQYF | TGTGCCAGCAGTCGCCGGGACAGGGGCACATCCTCCTACGAGCAGTACTTC
- | TRBJ2-7 | TRBV28 | - | 13 | CASSPGSGYEQYF | TGTGCCAGCAGTCCAGGGTCCGGCTACGAGCAGTACTTC
- | TRBJ1-5 | TRBV19 | few | 15 | CASSIDRGGNQPQHF | TGTGCCAGTAGTATAGACAGGGGCGGTAATCAGCCCCAGCATTTT
- | TRBJ2-7 | TRBV7-9 | medium-sized | 12 | CASGLTIGEQYF | TGTGCCAGCGGGTTAACCATCGGGGAGCAGTACTTC
- | TRBJ1-2 | TRBV6-1 | - | 14 | CASSDSFGYYGYTF | TGTGCCAGCAGTGATTCGTTTGGCTACTATGGCTACACCTTC
TRBD2 | TRBJ2-3 | TRBV20-1 | medium-sized | 13 | CSACGSNGDTQYF | TGCAGTGCTTGCGGGAGTAATGGAGATACGCAGTATTTT